The 29 T cell receptor beta chains in this list originate from one sample, sequenced in a study of T cell responses to AZD1222 COVID-19 vaccine (dated by TCRdb to 2020 to 2022). The library was made by the immunoSEQ multiplex PCR assay. TCRdb provides this immuneACCESS table in a form limited to in-frame rearrangements. Some clones are lacking; in checked studies, under half of them reflect an unresolved V gene, and why the rest are absent is not known. The sample has 95,000 to 150,000 clones on record, about 87% of them singletons. Approximately 4% of the sample goes to the ten largest clones. Read against the paper, the sample's time point label means: baseline before first vaccination. The input for sequencing was peripheral blood, taken on day 0 of AZD1222 vaccination. The receptors derive from an adult in good health.

The chain has TRBV10-1 and TRBJ2-2; no reliable D call. Trimming removed 4 bases from V and 1 base from J, with 7 bases in between. The germline V gene has CDR1 WNHNN and CDR2 SYGVQD (reference sequence). The CDR3 length is 14 residues. In nucleotides, the CDR3 is TGCGCCAGCAGTGGAGAGCAGAACACCGGGGAGCTGTTTTTT. It yields the protein CASSGEQNTGELFF.

The gene calls are TRBV9 and TRBJ1-6; tentative D call: TRBD1 (5 bases). V lost 3 bases and J lost 9, with 22 bases in between. This CDR3 has 17 residues. Germline loops: CDR1 SGDLS, CDR2 YYNGEE. CDR3 nucleotides: TGTGCCAGCAGCGCGGGACTGAATATCTTGGCAAGTTCACCCCTCCACTTT. It is translated as CASSAGLNILASSPLHF. The full variable domain, its missing parts supplied by reference TRBV9 and TRBJ1-6, is DSGVTQTPKHLITATGQRVTLRCSPRSGDLSVYWYQQSLDQGLQFLIQYYNGEERAKGNILERFSAQQFPDLHSELNLSSLELGDSALYFCASSAGLNILASSPLHFGNGTRLTVT.

The chain couples TRBV7-6 to TRBJ2-6; D gene ambiguous. The CDR3 runs 18 residues. V lost 5 bases, J lost 0 bases, and 17 bases lay in between. Per the germline V gene, CDR1 is SGHVS and CDR2 is FNYEAQ. This CDR3 is CASSDRVSPNSGANVLTF. The CDR3 DNA follows: TGTGCCAGCAGCGACCGGGTTTCACCTAACTCTGGGGCCAACGTCCTGACTTTC.

This chain joins TRBV18 and TRBJ2-2; 11 bases map to TRBD2. V was clipped by 5 bases and J by 4 bases; unmatched bases: 9. CDR1 is KGHSH and CDR2 is LQKENI in the germline V gene. CDR3 length: 17 residues. The chain's CDR3 is CASSKLAGASGTGELFF. Written as DNA, the CDR3 is TGTGCCAGCTCAAAACTAGCGGGAGCGTCAGGCACCGGGGAGCTGTTTTTT. The variable domain in full, completed from reference TRBV18 and TRBJ2-2, reads NAGVMQNPRHLVRRRGQEARLRCSPMKGHSHVYWYRQLPEEGLKFMVYLQKENIIDESGMPKERFSAEFPKEGPSILRIQQVVRGDSAAYFCASSKLAGASGTGELFFGEGSRLTVL.

This clone has a single count. The V call is TRBV6-2 or TRBV6-3, the J call TRBJ1-1; no reliable D call. The CDR3 totals 16 residues. The V and J ends lost 7 bases and 1 base respectively, with 19 bases between them. Germline CDR1 and CDR2: MNHEY and SVGEGT. The CDR3 loop is CASIPLGGLPNTEAFF. CDR3 coding DNA: TGTGCCAGCATCCCCCTAGGTGGACTCCCGAACACTGAAGCTTTCTTT.

This clone was counted once. The V gene is TRBV7-2, the J gene TRBJ2-7; perhaps TRBD2 as D (6 bases). V lost 4 bases and J 2 bases, leaving 18 bases between the germline ends. This CDR3 comprises 16 residues. From germline, CDR1 is SGHTA and CDR2 FQGNSA. The CDR3 is CASSSGTTSNAYEQYF. DNA for the CDR3: TGTGCCAGCAGCTCAGGAACTACTAGCAACGCCTACGAGCAGTACTTC.

The gene calls are TRBV7-9 and TRBJ1-4; D unresolved. The CDR3 has 14 residues. V shed 6 bases and J shed 0 bases, with 8 bases lying between them. The germline gives CDR1 SEHNR, CDR2 FQNEAQ (reference sequence). The CDR3 is CASRGSATNEKLFF. CDR3 DNA sequence: TGTGCCAGCAGAGGCAGCGCAACTAATGAAAAACTGTTTTTT.

This clone showed up just once. The chain carries TRBV24-1 and TRBJ1-2, with 8 bases matching TRBD1. CDR3 size: 16 residues. V was pared by 3 bases and J by 4 bases, with 9 bases of the junction left unmatched. Germline V gene data show CDR1 as KGHDR and CDR2 as SFDVKD. DNA of the CDR3: TGTGCCACCAGTGATCCCGGACAGGGAGTTAGCTATGGCTACACCTTC. Protein product: CATSDPGQGVSYGYTF.

The gene calls are TRBV19 and TRBJ1-1; no definite D call. Trimming cost V 3 bases and J 1 base, with 12 bases left between them. Germline V CDR1 and CDR2: LNHDA, SQIVND (reference sequence). This CDR3 has 15 residues. The chain's CDR3 is CASSMSKGGNTEAFF. In nucleotides, the CDR3 is TGTGCCAGTAGTATGAGTAAGGGAGGGAACACTGAAGCTTTCTTT.

The V call is TRBV29-1, the J call TRBJ1-1, with no clear D. Germline V gives CDR1 SQVTM, CDR2 ANQGSEA. The CDR3 is 13 amino acids. V shed 4 bases and J shed 4 bases, with 13 bases lying between them. CDR3 region: CSVAGGPGTEAFF. The CDR3 coding sequence is TGCAGCGTTGCTGGAGGCCCCGGCACTGAAGCTTTCTTT.

J is TRBJ2-1 and V is TRBV12-3 or TRBV12-4; no firm D call. Between the trimmed V and J ends, which lost 3 bases and 4 bases, there was a span of 7 bases. This CDR3 region has 13 residues. This CDR3 reads CASSFPIYNEQFF. Written as DNA, the CDR3 is TGTGCCAGCAGTTTCCCCATATACAATGAGCAGTTCTTC.

In DNA, the CDR3 is TGTGCCAGTAGTATGGTGACGGCCACTTATGAAAAACTGTTTTTT. Translation gives CASSMVTATYEKLFF. The gene calls are TRBV19 and TRBJ1-4; D is unclear. Germline lookup yields CDR1 LNHDA and CDR2 SQIVND (reference sequence). The CDR3 extends over 15 amino acids. V was pared by 3 bases and J by 6 bases, with 14 bases between. Together with reference TRBV19 and TRBJ1-4, the CDR3 gives the full variable domain: DGGITQSPKYLFRKEGQNVTLSCEQNLNHDAMYWYRQDPGQGLRLIYYSQIVNDFQKGDIAEGYSVSREKKESFPLTVTSAQKNPTAFYLCASSMVTATYEKLFFGSGTQLSVL.

The chain joins TRBV6-5 to TRBJ1-2, with 8 bases that match TRBD1. CDR1 is MNHEY and CDR2 is SVGAGI in the germline V gene. This CDR3 is built from 15 residues. V lost 0 bases to trimming and J lost 14 bases; unmatched junction nucleotides: 14. For the CDR3, the DNA is TGTGCCAGCAGTTACTCCAGGGGGCCCTCCCAGGGATGGACCTTC. This encodes CASSYSRGPSQGWTF.

The J gene is TRBJ1-4, the V gene TRBV6-5, with a tentative D call TRBD1 (5 bases). Germline values: CDR1 MNHEY, CDR2 SVGAGI. This CDR3 has 12 amino acids. V dropped 3 bases and J dropped 7 bases, with 6 bases sitting between them. CDR3 amino acids: CASSYGGEKLFF. The CDR3 DNA is TGTGCCAGCAGTTATGGGGGTGAAAAACTGTTTTTT.

The chain is built from TRBV10-3 and TRBJ2-3, with 8 bases that match TRBD2. Germline CDR1 and CDR2: ENHRY and SYGVKD. V lost 4 bases and J lost 2; bases outside the gene matches: 5. The CDR3 spans 15 residues. The CDR3 protein is CAISVRGENTDTQYF. CDR3 nucleotides: TGTGCCATCAGTGTGCGGGGGGAAAACACAGATACGCAGTATTTT.

This rearrangement joins TRBV2 to TRBJ2-3, with TRBD2 matching over 11 bases. Germline trimming cut 4 bases from V and 6 bases from J; bases unmatched to any gene: 12. The CDR3 is 17 residues long. Germline V gene lookup returns CDR1 SNHLY and CDR2 FYNNEI. The chain's CDR3 is CASSGLSSGGKSDTQYF. CDR3 bases: TGTGCCAGCAGTGGCCTATCTAGCGGGGGGAAATCCGATACGCAGTATTTT.

The gene calls are TRBV7-2 and TRBJ1-2; no definite D call. CDR1 and CDR2 from the germline V gene are SGHTA and FQGNSA. The CDR3 has 15 residues. Trimming took off 1 base at V and 1 base at J, with 10 bases between the two ends. The DNA for the CDR3 is TGTGCCAGCAGCTTAGTCCGGGGTTTTAACTATGGCTACACCTTC. This translates into CASSLVRGFNYGYTF.

The chain recombines TRBV28 with TRBJ1-6; D is perhaps TRBD1 (6 bases). The germline V and J ends were trimmed by 7 bases and 7 bases, with 11 bases remaining between them. The CDR3 runs 13 residues. The germline V gene has CDR1 MDHEN and CDR2 SYDVKM. The CDR3 reads CASTGQTNSPLHF. DNA of the CDR3: TGTGCCAGCACCGGACAGACGAATTCACCCCTCCACTTT.

This sequence joins TRBV7-9 and TRBJ2-3; 13 nucleotides line up with TRBD2. V lost 3 bases to trimming and J lost 3 bases; unmatched junction nucleotides: 0. Looked up from germline, CDR1 is SEHNR and CDR2 is FQNEAQ (reference sequence). CDR3 length: 15 amino acids. CDR3 protein: CASSLGLAGTDTQYF. The CDR3 DNA follows: TGTGCCAGCAGCTTGGGACTAGCGGGGACAGATACGCAGTATTTT.

The rearrangement joins TRBV28 to TRBJ1-5; 9 bases map to TRBD1. V lost 5 bases, J lost 7 bases, and 9 bases stayed unmatched. The germline V gene has CDR1 MDHEN and CDR2 SYDVKM. CDR3 length: 15 residues. CDR3 nucleotide sequence: TGTGCCAGCAGTCCCAGCACAGGGGGCGCCCAGCCCCAGCATTTT. This sequence encodes CASSPSTGGAQPQHF.

This sequence joins TRBV7-6 and TRBJ1-1, with D possibly being TRBD1 (6 bases). CDR1 is SGHVS and CDR2 is FNYEAQ in the germline V gene. The V gene lost 2 bases and the J gene lost 5 bases, with 6 bases spanning the gap. CDR3 length equals 12 residues. The CDR3 coding sequence is TGTGCCAGCAGCTTAAGGGGGACTGAAGCTTTCTTT. Protein sequence: CASSLRGTEAFF.

The genes are TRBV28 and TRBJ2-5, with D uncertain. CDR3 length equals 12 residues. The V gene lost 6 bases and the J gene lost 2 bases, with 7 bases spanning the gap. Germline lookup yields CDR1 MDHEN and CDR2 SYDVKM. This CDR3 is CASSRLQETQYF. DNA of the CDR3: TGTGCCAGCAGCCGACTTCAAGAGACCCAGTACTTC. The whole variable domain, remainder taken from reference TRBV28 and TRBJ2-5, is DVKVTQSSRYLVKRTGEKVFLECVQDMDHENMFWYRQDPGLGLRLIYFSYDVKMKEKGDIPEGYSVSREKKERFSLILESASTNQTSMYLCASSRLQETQYFGPGTRLLVL.

The count of this clone is one. The chain has TRBV5-1 and TRBJ1-4; the D gene is possibly TRBD1 (6 bases). V was clipped by 5 bases and J by 4 bases, with 12 bases between them. The CDR3 is 14 residues long. The germline gives CDR1 SGHRS, CDR2 YFSETQ. In nucleotides, the CDR3 is TGCGCCAGCAGGGGGGCCAGTGTTAATGAAAAACTGTTTTTT. Its translation: CASRGASVNEKLFF.

The chain carries TRBV14 and TRBJ1-4; D is uncertain. From germline, CDR1 is SGHDN and CDR2 FVKESK. The CDR3 is 16 residues long. V lost 1 base and J 4 bases, leaving 13 bases between the germline ends. CDR3 sequence reads: CASSQGMTALNEKLFF. The CDR3 bases are TGTGCCAGCAGCCAAGGGATGACGGCCCTTAATGAAAAACTGTTTTTT.

This rearrangement joins TRBV6-4 to TRBJ1-1; TRBD1 is a possible D gene (6 bases). There are 13 residues in the CDR3. Trimming took 0 bases from V and 8 from J, leaving 10 bases between them. Germline CDR1 and CDR2: MRHNA and SNTAGT. CDR3 region: CASSDSFQGEAFF. DNA for the CDR3: TGTGCCAGCAGTGACTCGTTCCAGGGGGAAGCTTTCTTT.

The chain couples TRBV29-1 to TRBJ2-1, with 11 bases fitting TRBD2. CDR3 length: 14 residues. Germline CDR1 reads SQVTM; CDR2 reads ANQGSEA. The trim removed 8 bases at V and 3 bases at J, leaving 6 bases unmatched. The CDR3 DNA sequence: TGCAGCACGCGACTAGCGGGGAACTACAATGAGCAGTTCTTC. It yields the protein CSTRLAGNYNEQFF.

This clone has a single count. The genes are TRBV6-5 and TRBJ2-7; a possible D gene is TRBD2 (5 bases). V gave up 2 bases and J gave up 0 bases, with 14 bases separating them. Germline V gene data show CDR1 as MNHEY and CDR2 as SVGAGI. The length of the CDR3 is 16 residues. The CDR3 here is CASSYPGSATSYEQYF. DNA for the CDR3: TGTGCCAGCAGTTACCCGGGGAGCGCAACCTCCTACGAGCAGTACTTC.

This clone was detected only once. This chain links TRBV6-2 or TRBV6-3 with TRBJ2-4; the D is unclear. V was trimmed by 0 bases and J by 6 bases, leaving 6 bases between them. CDR1 is MNHEY, CDR2 SVGEGT, per germline. The CDR3 totals 13 residues. The CDR3 DNA follows: TGTGCCAGCAGTTACTCCGGCGGAAACATTCAGTACTTC. Translating it yields CASSYSGGNIQYF.

V is TRBV2 and J is TRBJ2-2, with D perhaps being TRBD1 or TRBD2 (5 bases each). CDR3 length: 17 amino acids. Germline V gene sequence: CDR1 SNHLY, CDR2 FYNNEI. Trimming left V 0 bases short and J 5 bases short, with 16 bases between. This chain's CDR3 is CASSEALRDPRTGELFF. CDR3 coding DNA: TGTGCCAGCAGTGAAGCGCTGAGGGACCCGAGGACCGGGGAGCTGTTTTTT.